Described below is a single T cell receptor beta chain sequence and its context. The data were taken from a study of blood T cell repertoires in COVID-19. Study-wide background: The origin of the acute and convalescent COVID-19 samples was the United States, Italy and Spain. T cells, B-cell-depleted T cells, or PBMCs provided the cDNA or gDNA that served as material.

Authors' analysis steps: The authors estimated nucleated cell counts from reference gene primer amplification. Assay: immunoSEQ multiplex PCR; the TCRdb copy retains only in-frame clones and omits some. The V and J calls and clone size are taken from that table; D and trimming were inferred from the DNA. The repertoire holds a few hundred thousand clones, with around 89% as singletons. During active infection, Seattle patients enrolled and were then monitored through disease. The sample comprised peripheral blood. The TCR was taken from a woman between 50 and 59 years old with COVID-19, enrolled during active disease.

Here the CDR3 reads CAWRLTGGLSPLHF. CDR3 sequence (DNA): TGTGCCTGGAGGCTGACAGGGGGTCTTTCACCCCTCCACTTT. The genes are TRBV30 and TRBJ1-6, with 9 bases aligning to TRBD1. CDR1 is GTSNPN, CDR2 SVGIG, per germline (reference sequence). With 3 bases clipped from V and 9 bases from J, the junction kept 6 bases outside the gene matches. There are 14 residues in the CDR3.